The sequence of this T cell receptor beta chain was determined in a study of blood T cell repertoires in COVID-19. The wider study: Whether acute or convalescent, the COVID-19 samples came from the United States, Italy and Spain. In each case, the material was cDNA or gDNA derived from T cells, B-cell-depleted T cells, or PBMCs.

Germline V CDR1 and CDR2: GTSNPN, SVGIG (reference sequence). This CDR3 region has 14 residues. V was clipped by 6 bases and J by 10 bases; unmatched bases: 13. In the original processing: Reference gene primer amplification gave estimated nucleated cell counts. Some clones are missing from TCRdb's copy, which holds only in-frame ones; the method was immunoSEQ multiplex PCR. That table is the source of V, J and clone size, and D and trimming were worked out from the DNA. The repertoire holds about 100,000 clones, with 70% to 90% as singletons. Sequenced input: peripheral blood. The V and J genes are TRBV30 and TRBJ1-4; TRBD1 matches 8 bases. The receptor comes from a woman aged 60 to 75 with acute or convalescent COVID-19. The CDR3 loop is CACHPPGGAGKLFF. The CDR3 nucleotides are TGTGCCTGTCACCCCCCAGGGGGCGCAGGAAAACTGTTTTTT.